Following are 9 T cell receptor beta chains from one sample sequenced in a study of cytomegalovirus exposure and HLA in healthy donors listed by TCRdb under 2017. Receptor amplification or capture employed the immunoSEQ multiplex PCR assay. The multiplex PCR relied on a mix of 60 forward primers for TCR Vbeta segments and 13 reverse primers for TCR Jbeta segments. TCRdb obtained this table from immuneACCESS and retained in-frame rearrangements with V and J assigned. These tables miss some clones; where compared with another copy, unresolved V genes account for less than half of the shortfall, and the remainder is unexplained. This sample holds about 170,000 clones; approximately 84% were observed only once. Under 5% of the sample is in the top ten clones. What was sequenced was PBMCs. The receptors derive from a girl aged 5-17 years in good health and CMV-seropositive.

This chain joins TRBV11-2 and TRBJ1-1; D not certain. The CDR3 consists of 13 residues. Germline lookup yields CDR1 SGHAT and CDR2 FQNNGV. Trimming removed 7 bases from V and 4 bases from J, with 13 bases in between. The CDR3 coding sequence is TGTGCCAGCACCGGTTCCGGGATCACTGAAGCTTTCTTT. Its translation is CASTGSGITEAFF.

The chain joins TRBV5-1 to TRBJ2-3; the D is unclear. This CDR3 is 12 amino acids long. V was shortened by 7 bases and J by 4 bases, with 10 bases between the two germline ends. Per germline, CDR1 SGHRS and CDR2 YFSETQ. As DNA, the CDR3 is TGCGCCAGCGGCCGACAAGCAGATACGCAGTATTTT. Translation gives CASGRQADTQYF.

The gene calls are TRBV29-1 and TRBJ1-1, with D hard to call. From germline, CDR1 is SQVTM and CDR2 ANQGSEA. The length of the CDR3 is 13 residues. Between the trimmed V and J ends, which lost 4 bases and 2 bases, there was a span of 11 bases. The CDR3 is CSVGNRLNTEAFF. The CDR3, as DNA: TGCAGCGTTGGCAACAGACTAAACACTGAAGCTTTCTTT. The full variable domain, completed using reference TRBV29-1 and TRBJ1-1, is SAVISQKPSRDICQRGTSLTIQCQVDSQVTMMFWYRQQPGQSLTLIATANQGSEATYESGFVIDKFPISRPNLTFSTLTVSNMSPEDSSIYLCSVGNRLNTEAFFGQGTRLTVV.

This chain links TRBV21-1 with TRBJ1-6; TRBD1 is the table's D call and was not checked against the DNA. TRBV21-1 is described as a pseudogene. This CDR3 region has 14 residues. Here the CDR3 DNA reads TGTGCCAGCAACAGGGGGCATGGTTCGTCACCCCTCCACTTT. It translates to CASNRGHGSSPLHF.

The V gene is TRBV11-3, the J gene TRBJ2-7, with D possibly being TRBD1 (5 bases). V was shortened by 5 bases and J by 6 bases, with 14 bases between the two germline ends. Germline CDR1 is SGHNT and CDR2 is YENEEA. CDR3 size: 13 residues. DNA for the CDR3: TGTGCCAGCAGCCCAAACGGCAGGGCCGAGCAGTACTTC. It yields the protein CASSPNGRAEQYF.

This clone was observed a single time. This chain uses TRBV5-4 with TRBJ1-2; D is ambiguous. The germline V gene encodes CDR1 SGHNT and CDR2 YYREEE (reference sequence). With 3 bases removed from V and 6 bases from J, the gap between germline ends came to 15 bases. This CDR3 comprises 14 residues. CDR3 bases: TGTGCCAGCAGCTCCAACAGACGGATCCATGGCTACACCTTC. The encoded protein is CASSSNRRIHGYTF.

CDR3 nucleotides: TGCAGCGTTGAGAGGGCGGGGGGCACAGATACGCAGTATTTT. Translated, it gives CSVERAGGTDTQYF. The rearrangement links TRBV29-1 to TRBJ2-3; 7 bases align to TRBD2. The CDR3 is made up of 14 amino acids. With 3 bases clipped from V and 1 base from J, the junction kept 4 bases outside the gene matches. CDR1 is SQVTM, CDR2 ANQGSEA, per germline.

Remarks on this clone: A junction end diverges from the germline sequence, so it may reflect a read error. The rearrangement uses TRBV9 and TRBJ1-1; D unclear. CDR1 is SGDLS and CDR2 is YYNGEE in the germline V gene. The CDR3 is 14 residues long. The CDR3 region has the DNA TGTGCCAGCCGCGTAGTAGTCTCGAACACTGAAGCTTTCTTT. As protein: CASRVVVSNTEAFF.

V is TRBV27 and J is TRBJ2-7; 11 bases match TRBD2. The CDR3 runs 15 residues. Germline-derived CDR1 and CDR2 are MNHEY and SMNVEV (reference sequence). Unmatched junction bases numbered 9, after V lost 10 bases and J lost 1 base. The DNA of the CDR3 is TGTGCCACAAAAGGACTAGCGGGTGTATCCTACGAGCAGTACTTC. This gives the protein CATKGLAGVSYEQYF.